This TCR beta chain was sequenced during a study of T-cell memory formation after mild COVID-19. Study outcomes and limitations: Contracting CD4+ clones were located mainly in CM and EM, and CD8+ clones in EMRA.

Per germline, CDR1 SGHTA and CDR2 FQGTGA. V was trimmed by 5 bases and J by 5 bases, leaving 10 bases between them. The CDR3 spans 13 residues. This clonotype appeared many times. The antigen is not known. TCRdb re-called the 5' RACE reads with MiXCR, one entry per CDR3 protein. The sample includes over 10,000 distinct CDR3 sequences, more than 10% seen only once; the top ten take roughly half. The sequenced sample was PBMCs or a T cell subset sorted from them (not recorded which). This clonotype was obtained from an adult woman who had mild COVID-19 (a few samples of this study predate the infection). Cell type and time point are not known. V is TRBV7-3 and J is TRBJ2-1; D is unclear. The CDR3 DNA is TGTGCCAGCAGCCCTGTGAGCGACAATGAGCAGTTCTTC. The encoded protein is CASSPVSDNEQFF.